This TCR beta chain appears in the sequencing data of a study of T cell responses to AZD1222 COVID-19 vaccine. Study results and limitations: Females made up more of the donors, who were largely white British, and clonal diversity may have come out too low. With two AZD1222 doses given, Spike-specific TCR breadth and depth both rose.

The protocol was immunoSEQ multiplex PCR, while the TCRdb copy is restricted to in-frame clones and leaves out a portion. The repertoire has approximately 180,000 clones, 85% to 90% of them found once; the top ten carry around 7.9%. As to this clone: What it binds is not known.

This CDR3 is 13 amino acids long. CDR1 and CDR2 (germline): SQVTM, ANQGSEA. J gave up 6 bases and V 7 bases, and 8 bases lay outside the gene matches. Here the sequenced sample was peripheral blood, taken on day 0 of AZD1222 vaccination. The J gene is TRBJ2-1, the V gene TRBV29-1, with 8 nucleotides matching TRBD1. The source of this sequence is an adult in good health. CDR3 sequence: CSGMTGAANEQFF. The CDR3, as DNA: TGCAGCGGAATGACAGGGGCCGCCAATGAGCAGTTCTTC.